The 15 T cell receptor beta chains listed next were all sequenced from one sample in a study of early T cells in non-severe SARS-CoV-2 infection. TCRdb called the 5' RACE reads again in MiXCR, with one record for every CDR3 protein. Of 75,000 to 100,000 distinct CDR3 sequences in the sample, roughly 17% were seen once. The specimen was whole blood. The receptors shown here come from an adult who was a healthcare worker with PCR-confirmed SARS-CoV-2 infection or an uninfected control (not recorded which).

This clonotype was detected only a few times. The chain has TRBV6-2 or TRBV6-3 and TRBJ2-6, with TRBD1 identical over 7 bases. Germline V CDR1 and CDR2: MNHEY, SVGEGT. V dropped 0 bases and J dropped 0; count of bases not matched to a gene: 5. This CDR3 contains 18 residues. CDR3 sequence: CASSYSTGLYSGANVLTF. Written as DNA, the CDR3 is TGTGCCAGCAGTTACTCGACAGGGCTATACTCTGGGGCCAACGTCCTGACTTTC.

The chain recombines TRBV2 with TRBJ1-6, with D unresolved. CDR3 length: 14 residues. CDR1 and CDR2 from the germline V gene are SNHLY and FYNNEI. Trimming took 8 bases from V and 0 from J, leaving 8 bases between them. The CDR3 region has the DNA TGTGCCAGCTCCGAGCGCTCCTATAATTCACCCCTCCACTTT. Its translation: CASSERSYNSPLHF.

The CDR3 region is CASSGSAGHEQFF. The CDR3 nucleotides are TGTGCCAGCAGCGGGTCCGCCGGGCATGAGCAGTTCTTC. This chain uses TRBV6-2 or TRBV6-3 with TRBJ2-1; no reliable D call. CDR1 is MNHEY, CDR2 SVGEGT, per germline. V gave up 6 bases and J gave up 8 bases, with 14 bases separating them. The CDR3 totals 13 residues.

This chain connects TRBV19 to TRBJ1-2; D ambiguous. The germline V gene encodes CDR1 LNHDA and CDR2 SQIVND (reference sequence). The V end lost 7 bases, the J end lost 2 bases, and 11 bases lay between the germline ends. The CDR3 is 13 amino acids. The CDR3 DNA follows: TGTGCCAGTAAACTAGACACCAACTATGGCTACACCTTC. This codes for CASKLDTNYGYTF.

The genes are TRBV9 and TRBJ2-2; no reliable D call. This CDR3 contains 13 residues. Trimming cost V 6 bases and J 1 base, with 7 bases left between them. Germline loops: CDR1 SGDLS, CDR2 YYNGEE. The CDR3 reads CASKKRNTGELFF. The CDR3 nucleotides are TGTGCCAGCAAGAAGAGGAACACCGGGGAGCTGTTTTTT.

The CDR3 sequence: CASSLTAAGTGELFF. As DNA, the CDR3 is TGTGCCAGCAGTTTGACAGCGGCCGGGACCGGGGAGCTGTTTTTT. This rearrangement joins TRBV27 to TRBJ2-2; D is tentatively TRBD1 or TRBD2 (5 bases each). This CDR3 is 15 amino acids long. Germline V CDR1 and CDR2: MNHEY, SMNVEV (reference sequence). V lost 3 bases and J 5 bases, leaving 13 bases between the germline ends.

This sequence joins TRBV7-2 and TRBJ2-1; D could derive from TRBD1 or TRBD2 (5 bases each). The CDR3 length is 16 residues. The germline CDR1 and CDR2 sequences are SGHTA and FQGNSA. V was cut by 0 bases and J by 0 bases, with 9 bases left in between. CDR3 in amino acids: CASSLAKGSSYNEQFF. The CDR3 region has the DNA TGTGCCAGCAGCTTAGCTAAGGGGAGCTCCTACAATGAGCAGTTCTTC.

The J gene is TRBJ2-5, the V gene TRBV7-9, with D perhaps matching TRBD2 (5 bases). Germline V lookup: CDR1 SEHNR, CDR2 FQNEAQ (reference sequence). The V and J ends lost 1 base and 4 bases respectively, with 7 bases between them. This CDR3 is built from 13 residues. This CDR3 is CASSLEGAETQYF. Here the CDR3 DNA reads TGTGCCAGCAGCTTAGAGGGAGCAGAGACCCAGTACTTC. Looking up the rest from reference TRBV7-9 and TRBJ2-5 gives the full variable domain: DTGVSQNPRHKITKRGQNVTFRCDPISEHNRLYWYRQTLGQGPEFLTYFQNEAQLEKSRLLSDRFSAERPKGSFSTLEIQRTEQGDSAMYLCASSLEGAETQYFGPGTRLLVL.

The chain combines TRBV7-8 with TRBJ2-1, with D unclear. Trimming shortened V by 0 bases and J by 8 bases, and 8 bases separated the two germline ends. Per germline, CDR1 SGHVS and CDR2 FQNEAQ. The CDR3 contains 13 residues. CDR3 in DNA: TGTGCCAGCAGCTTAGCCCTTTGGGATGAGCAGTTCTTC. This sequence encodes CASSLALWDEQFF.

J is TRBJ2-7 and V is TRBV6-1; maybe TRBD2 (6 bases). CDR3 length equals 13 residues. CDR1 is MNHNS, CDR2 SASEGT, per germline. The ends were cut back, 7 bases at V and 6 bases at J, with 16 bases in the middle. In DNA form, the CDR3 reads TGTGCCAGCACCGCCTTACTAGCTTCCGAGCAGTACTTC. It translates to CASTALLASEQYF.

The V and J genes are TRBV28 and TRBJ2-3, with D unclear. V shed 0 bases and J shed 6 bases, with 1 base lying between them. The CDR3 consists of 11 residues. Germline V gene lookup returns CDR1 MDHEN and CDR2 SYDVKM. CDR3 sequence (DNA): TGTGCCAGCAGTTTATGGGATACGCAGTATTTT. This translates into CASSLWDTQYF.

This clonotype was detected only a few times. The chain combines TRBV29-1 with TRBJ2-1; a weak D match, TRBD2 (5 bases). Per germline, CDR1 SQVTM and CDR2 ANQGSEA. Deletions cut 3 bases from V and 7 bases from J, with 7 bases between. The CDR3 contains 11 residues. The DNA of the CDR3 is TGCAGCGTTGACTCGGGGAATGAGCAGTTCTTC. Residues: CSVDSGNEQFF.

As to this clonotype: One junction end disagrees with the germline gene, perhaps due to a read error. This chain links TRBV5-1 with TRBJ2-1, with no clear D. The CDR3 is 13 amino acids. Germline CDR1 SGHRS, CDR2 YFSETQ. The chain's CDR3 is CTSSQNPYNEQFF. DNA of the CDR3: TGCACCAGCAGCCAGAACCCCTACAATGAGCAGTTCTTC.

This clonotype was found a few times. This chain links TRBV27 with TRBJ1-1; D is ambiguous. V lost 5 bases to trimming and J lost 1 base, with 8 bases between them. The length of the CDR3 is 13 residues. In germline, CDR1 is MNHEY, CDR2 SMNVEV (reference sequence). As DNA, the CDR3 is TGTGCCAGCAGTCGCGAATGGAACACTGAAGCTTTCTTT. This encodes CASSREWNTEAFF.

The chain uses TRBV5-1 and TRBJ1-5; D is ambiguous. The V gene lost 3 bases and the J gene lost 7 bases, with 14 bases spanning the gap. From germline, CDR1 is SGHRS and CDR2 YFSETQ. This CDR3 contains 14 residues. The CDR3 spells CASSSYPGGQPQHF. For the CDR3, the DNA is TGCGCCAGCAGCTCATATCCGGGAGGACAGCCCCAGCATTTT.